Included here is one T cell receptor beta chain sequence, with context. Trimming at V came to 4 bases and at J to 5 bases, leaving 5 bases not matched to a gene. CDR1 SGHDT and CDR2 YYEEEE come from the germline V gene. The CDR3 length is 13 residues. Primers used in a second PCR of roughly 7 to 12 cycles were a sample-barcoded 5' primer and a J-beta primer mix. Each CDR3 protein is one row after TCRdb ran MiXCR on the 5' RACE reads. The sample shows nearly 1 million distinct CDR3 sequences, 51% of them seen only once. This sample stems from a study of blood T cells in healthy people across ages. The chain has TRBV5-6 and TRBJ1-2, with 7 bases identical to TRBD1. Material: blood. The receptor's source is an older woman in good health. CDR3 in amino acids: CASSGGQLYGYTF. CDR3 DNA sequence: TGTGCCAGCAGCGGGGGACAGTTATATGGCTACACCTTC.